This TCR beta chain originates from a study of shared clonotypes between healthy human individuals. Germline values: CDR1 MNHNS, CDR2 SASEGT. Deletions cut 4 bases from V and 4 bases from J, with 16 bases between. CDR3 size: 16 residues. Some clones are missing from TCRdb's copy, which holds only in-frame ones; the method was immunoSEQ multiplex PCR. The sample records fewer than 1.8 million clones, less than 99% being singletons. The sequencing sample was made of naive CD4+ T cells sorted from blood. Subset given: CD45RA+ positively selected. This clonotype was sampled from a man aged 25 to 40 in good health. The rearrangement joins TRBV6-1 to TRBJ2-2, with D possibly being TRBD1 (6 bases). As DNA, the CDR3 is TGTGCCAGCAGTGTTGGGTTCAAAGGGGGCACCGGGGAGCTGTTTTTT. It encodes CASSVGFKGGTGELFF.